The 13 T cell receptor beta chains in this list originate from one sample, sequenced in a study of a mutant IDH1 vaccine in newly diagnosed glioma (dated by TCRdb to the early 2020s). Their recognized antigens are unknown. The sample's time point, from its label and the paper: week 11, during vaccination. Each vaccine dose was 300 ug of a 20-mer mutant IDH1 peptide in Montanide, given subcutaneously with topical imiquimod. Library preparation employed the immunoSEQ multiplex PCR assay. TCRdb carries this immuneACCESS record with in-frame sequences only. Its versions omit some clonotypes, under half of them owing to an unresolved V gene in the studies checked, with the rest unexplained. The sample includes some 130,000 clones, with over 75% observed a single time. Together, the top ten hold 5.5% of the sample. This material consisted of PBMCs, taken from a glioma patient whose treatment included an IDH1 peptide vaccine. These receptors all come from a man aged 35-49 years with glioma.

V usage is TRBV11-3 and J usage is TRBJ1-1; no definite D call. CDR1 and CDR2 (germline): SGHNT, YENEEA. The CDR3 covers 14 residues. Trimming shortened V by 0 bases and J by 3 bases, and 8 bases separated the two germline ends. The CDR3 bases are TGTGCCAGCAGCTTAGATGGCAGTGACACTGAAGCTTTCTTT. It encodes CASSLDGSDTEAFF.

The chain has TRBV7-2 and TRBJ1-2; weak D call: TRBD1 (6 bases). Trimming stripped 8 bases from V and 2 bases from J, with 18 bases between. Per the germline V gene, CDR1 is SGHTA and CDR2 is FQGNSA. The CDR3 is 15 amino acids. The CDR3 bases are TGTGCCAGCGGCTCAGGCGGGGGGCGGAACTATGGCTACACCTTC. Its translation: CASGSGGGRNYGYTF.

As DNA, the CDR3 is TGTGCGCTTCTCCGGACAGGGTCTCACGAGCAGTACTTC. This translates into CALLRTGSHEQYF. The V and J genes are TRBV30 and TRBJ2-7, with TRBD1 matching over 8 bases. CDR1 is GTSNPN, CDR2 SVGIG, per germline (reference sequence). The CDR3 has 13 residues.

This chain joins TRBV21-1 and TRBJ2-2; the listed D gene, TRBD2, was not tested against the DNA. TRBV21-1 is an annotated pseudogene. The CDR3 runs to 20 residues. The chain's CDR3 is CASSKPQRPSGRKGAGELFF. The CDR3 nucleotides read TGTGCCAGCAGCAAACCTCAAAGGCCTAGCGGGAGGAAAGGGGCCGGGGAGCTGTTTTTT.

As regards this clone: Within the sample, other DNA sequences also encode this same CDR3. The rearrangement links TRBV7-9 to TRBJ2-3; D remains unclear. Per germline, CDR1 SEHNR and CDR2 FQNEAQ (reference sequence). V was shortened by 1 base and J by 0 bases, with 5 bases between the two germline ends. The CDR3 runs 14 residues. CDR3 sequence reads: CASSLEGSTDTQYF. The CDR3 bases are TGTGCCAGCAGCTTAGAGGGTAGCACAGATACGCAGTATTTT.

The gene calls are TRBV10-3 and TRBJ2-2; 8 positions match TRBD2. Germline loops: CDR1 ENHRY, CDR2 SYGVKD. The CDR3 is 18 residues long. With 0 bases clipped from V and 0 bases from J, the junction kept 6 bases outside the gene matches. The CDR3 DNA is TGTGCCATCAGTGAGTCGCCAAAGCGGGAGCCGAACACCGGGGAGCTGTTTTTT. The encoded protein is CAISESPKREPNTGELFF.

The J gene is TRBJ2-2, the V gene TRBV11-2; TRBD1 is a possible D gene (8 bases). CDR1 and CDR2 (germline): SGHAT, FQNNGV. Deletions cut 5 bases from V and 4 bases from J, with 17 bases between. CDR3 length: 16 residues. The CDR3 region has the DNA TGTGCCAGCAGCCGTGCGACAGGGGAGGGCACCGGGGAGCTGTTTTTT. It yields the protein CASSRATGEGTGELFF.

The chain carries TRBV30 and TRBJ2-3; D possibly matches TRBD1 or TRBD2 (6 bases each). Between the trimmed V and J ends, which lost 2 bases and 6 bases, there was a span of 21 bases. Germline loops: CDR1 GTSNPN, CDR2 SVGIG (reference sequence). The CDR3 spans 16 residues. The CDR3 DNA follows: TGTGCCTGGAGTCCTGACAGGACTATCGCTTTCGATACGCAGTATTTT. Its translation is CAWSPDRTIAFDTQYF.

The V call is TRBV19, the J call TRBJ1-2; D ambiguous. V lost 2 bases and J 0 bases, leaving 13 bases between the germline ends. The V gene's germline CDR1 is LNHDA and CDR2 SQIVND (reference sequence). This CDR3 has 16 residues. The DNA for the CDR3 is TGTGCCAGTAGTATATCCGCAGGTCCTACTAACTATGGCTACACCTTC. This encodes CASSISAGPTNYGYTF.

V is TRBV2 and J is TRBJ2-3, with TRBD2 matching over 11 bases. The CDR3 contains 17 residues. CDR1 is SNHLY, CDR2 FYNNEI, per germline. Trimming removed 3 bases from V and 2 bases from J; junction bases left unmatched: 7. In nucleotides, the CDR3 is TGTGCCAGCAGTGATGAACTAGCGGGGGCCACCACAGATACGCAGTATTTT. Translated, it gives CASSDELAGATTDTQYF.

For this clone: The junction departs from germline at one end; a sequencing error may be responsible. The CDR3 sequence: CARSPIGGQGGGETQYF. The CDR3 DNA is TGTGCCCGCAGTCCGATTGGAGGACAGGGAGGGGGGGAGACCCAGTACTTC. V is TRBV5-4 and J is TRBJ2-5, with D possibly matching TRBD1 (8 bases). The germline V gene encodes CDR1 SGHNT and CDR2 YYREEE (reference sequence). This CDR3 region has 17 residues.

The chain is built from TRBV19 and TRBJ2-6, with unresolved D. This CDR3 comprises 16 residues. V lost 8 bases and J lost 0, with 14 bases in between. Germline CDR1 and CDR2: LNHDA and SQIVND (reference sequence). For the CDR3, the DNA is TGTGCCAGTGGGGATGATTGGTTCTCTGGGGCCAACGTCCTGACTTTC. It codes for CASGDDWFSGANVLTF.

The rearrangement links TRBV27 to TRBJ2-3; 9 bases line up with TRBD2. Germline V gene data show CDR1 as MNHEY and CDR2 as SMNVEV (reference sequence). This CDR3 region has 17 residues. Trimming cost V 8 bases and J 4 bases; bases outside gene matches: 16. The CDR3 region has the DNA TGTGCCAGCTTAAGGTTTGGCGGGGGGGCCCTCGCAGATACGCAGTATTTT. Translating it yields CASLRFGGGALADTQYF.